This T cell receptor beta chain was identified during a study of control samples from healthy donors and cancer patients. Between the trimmed V and J ends, which lost 3 bases and 3 bases, there was a span of 8 bases. The CDR3 consists of 13 residues. Germline lookup yields CDR1 MGHDK and CDR2 SYGVNS. The repertoire was sequenced with immunoSEQ multiplex PCR; TCRdb's copy has only in-frame clones and lacks some. The top ten clones hold 9.5% to 13% of a sample with roughly 120,000 clones, 80% to 90% of them seen once. This clone was seen a few times. This TCR derives from a man aged 25 to 40 in good health. Sequencing was done on a sample of blood. The J gene is TRBJ1-1, the V gene TRBV25-1, with D perhaps matching TRBD1 (6 bases). The CDR3 nucleotides are TGTGCCAGCAGTGAGTACAGGGACACTGAAGCTTTCTTT. Protein product: CASSEYRDTEAFF.